The sequence of this T cell receptor (beta chain) was determined in a study of T-cell memory formation after mild COVID-19. Study-wide context: In these data, TCR clusters were largely donor specific.

Each CDR3 protein gets one entry after TCRdb re-called the 5' RACE reads with MiXCR. The table records roughly 600,000 distinct CDR3 sequences, more than 15% of them present only once. The CDR3 is 14 residues long. The trim removed 5 bases at V and 1 base at J, leaving 4 bases unmatched. The germline CDR1 and CDR2 sequences are SEHNR and FQNEAQ (reference sequence). The rearrangement uses TRBV7-9 and TRBJ1-2; 7 bases agree with TRBD1. Sequenced input: PBMCs or a T cell subset sorted from them (not recorded which). The receptor's source is an adult woman who had mild COVID-19 (a few samples of this study predate the infection). Cell type and time point are not known. The DNA of the CDR3 is TGTGCCAGCAGCGTGGGACAGAATAACTATGGCTACACCTTC. Its translation is CASSVGQNNYGYTF. Using reference TRBV7-9 and TRBJ1-2 for the parts outside the CDR3, the full variable domain is DTGVSQNPRHKITKRGQNVTFRCDPISEHNRLYWYRQTLGQGPEFLTYFQNEAQLEKSRLLSDRFSAERPKGSFSTLEIQRTEQGDSAMYLCASSVGQNNYGYTFGSGTRLTVV.